This T cell receptor (beta chain) was identified during a study of Graves' ophthalmopathy and Graves' hyperthyroidism. Study information: Peripheral blood sampling occurred at initial diagnosis, before any treatment.

Amplification targeted the TCR beta CDR3 regions, with RNA transcripts as the source material. An initial RT-PCR round employing HTBI primers preceded a second-round multiplex PCR. Using its own MiXCR run on the multiplex PCR reads, TCRdb lists one record per CDR3 protein. The data contain about 370,000 distinct CDR3 sequences, about 16% of them seen just once; the ten biggest clones take up 1.5% to 2%. V lost 6 bases and J 0 bases, leaving 11 bases between the germline ends. This CDR3 has 14 residues. The sample taken for sequencing was peripheral blood. The TCR sequence derives from a young woman with Graves' ophthalmopathy. This chain links TRBV12-3 or TRBV12-4 with TRBJ1-1; perhaps TRBD1 as D (5 bases). CDR3 DNA sequence: TGTGCCAGCAGGGCACTACAGGTGAACACTGAAGCTTTCTTT. Translating it yields CASRALQVNTEAFF.